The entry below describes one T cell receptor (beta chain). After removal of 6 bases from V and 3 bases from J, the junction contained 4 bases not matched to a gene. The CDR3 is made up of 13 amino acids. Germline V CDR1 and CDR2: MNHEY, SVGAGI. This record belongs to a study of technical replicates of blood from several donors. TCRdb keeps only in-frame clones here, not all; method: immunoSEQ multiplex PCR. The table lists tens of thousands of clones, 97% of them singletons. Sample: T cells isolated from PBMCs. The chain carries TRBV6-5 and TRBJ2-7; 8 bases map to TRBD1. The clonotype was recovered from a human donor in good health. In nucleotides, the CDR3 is TGTGCCAGCAGAAGGACAGGGAGCTACGAGCAGTACTTC. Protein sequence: CASRRTGSYEQYF.